The 12 T cell receptor beta chains listed next were all sequenced from one sample in a study of blood T cell repertoires in COVID-19. The data were produced by immunoSEQ multiplex PCR, yet TCRdb's version contains in-frame clones alone and is incomplete. The table lists 95,000 to 150,000 clones, approximately 74% of them singletons. Sequenced input: peripheral blood. These receptors all come from an elderly man with COVID-19, enrolled during active disease.

The rearrangement links TRBV20-1 to TRBJ1-5; D gene ambiguous. The V and J ends lost 4 bases and 11 bases respectively, with 12 bases between them. The CDR3 has 11 residues. CDR1 is DFQATT and CDR2 is SNEGSKA in the germline V gene (reference sequence). The CDR3 DNA reads TGCAGTGCTACCGGGATCCGTGCCCAGCATTTT. Translating it yields CSATGIRAQHF.

The chain combines TRBV9 with TRBJ1-6; possibly TRBD1 for D (6 bases). CDR1 and CDR2 (germline): SGDLS, YYNGEE. The V end lost 4 bases, the J end lost 3 bases, and 11 bases lay between the germline ends. The CDR3 is 15 residues long. This chain's CDR3 is CASSSRTDYNSPLHF. In DNA, the CDR3 is TGTGCCAGCAGCTCCAGGACAGACTATAATTCACCCCTCCACTTT.

The CDR3, as DNA: TGTGCCAGCAGTTCAAGCCAGGGACAGGATTATAATTCACCCCTCCACTTT. Translating it yields CASSSSQGQDYNSPLHF. The chain is built from TRBV27 and TRBJ1-6, with 8 bases aligning to TRBD1. The length of the CDR3 is 17 residues. CDR1 and CDR2 (germline): MNHEY, SMNVEV (reference sequence). J lost 4 bases, V lost 4 bases, and 9 bases had no gene match.

This clone was seen more than once but under ten times. The chain recombines TRBV2 with TRBJ1-5; D may be TRBD1 (6 bases). The germline CDR1 and CDR2 sequences are SNHLY and FYNNEI. V was shortened by 4 bases and J by 3 bases, with 13 bases between the two germline ends. The length of the CDR3 is 15 residues. The CDR3 is CASSGQGSPNQPQHF. As DNA, the CDR3 is TGTGCCAGCAGTGGTCAGGGGTCCCCCAATCAGCCCCAGCATTTT.

The rearrangement uses TRBV5-1 and TRBJ2-1, with TRBD1 matching 8 bases. The ends lost 1 base at V and 6 bases at J; junction bases unmatched: 12. CDR1 and CDR2 from the germline V gene are SGHRS and YFSETQ. The CDR3 extends over 17 amino acids. Here the CDR3 DNA reads TGCGCCAGCAGCTTGAACCCCCCAGGGGGCGTCAGCAATGAGCAGTTCTTC. Its translation: CASSLNPPGGVSNEQFF.

The V gene is TRBV18, the J gene TRBJ1-1; a possible D gene is TRBD1 (6 bases). Germline assignment: CDR1 KGHSH and CDR2 LQKENI. The V and J ends lost 3 bases and 1 base respectively, with 15 bases between them. This CDR3 is built from 16 residues. DNA for the CDR3: TGTGCCAGCTCACCGGTACAGGGAAGCGCGAACACTGAAGCTTTCTTT. It specifies CASSPVQGSANTEAFF.

This chain links TRBV18 with TRBJ2-2; D uncertain. Germline CDR1 reads KGHSH; CDR2 reads LQKENI. The V and J ends lost 3 bases and 5 bases respectively, with 4 bases between them. The CDR3 totals 12 residues. This CDR3 reads CASSPGTGELFF. The CDR3 DNA sequence: TGTGCCAGCTCACCCGGTACCGGGGAGCTGTTTTTT.

The chain's CDR3 is CASSLEADREFYGYTF. The CDR3 DNA reads TGCGCCAGCAGCTTGGAGGCGGACAGGGAGTTCTATGGCTACACCTTC. This chain connects TRBV5-1 to TRBJ1-2; 8 nucleotides match TRBD1. With 0 bases clipped from V and 4 bases from J, the junction kept 8 bases outside the gene matches. CDR3 length: 16 amino acids. Germline values: CDR1 SGHRS, CDR2 YFSETQ.

The rearrangement uses TRBV28 and TRBJ1-4; tentatively, D is TRBD1 (6 bases). CDR1 and CDR2 (germline): MDHEN, SYDVKM. This CDR3 is built from 16 residues. V lost 6 bases and J 7 bases, leaving 21 bases between the germline ends. In DNA, the CDR3 is TGTGCCAGCAGCCAAGCCGGGGGGCGCGGGGGTGAAAAACTGTTTTTT. It yields the protein CASSQAGGRGGEKLFF.

V and J are TRBV5-6 and TRBJ2-7; D unclear. Germline V gene lookup returns CDR1 SGHDT and CDR2 YYEEEE. This CDR3 region has 14 residues. V lost 5 bases, J lost 3 bases, and 15 bases lay in between. CDR3 DNA sequence: TGTGCCAGCAGTTTGACTTACCCTAGCTACGAGCAGTACTTC. The encoded protein is CASSLTYPSYEQYF.

This clone was detected once. V usage is TRBV28 and J usage is TRBJ1-5; a weak D match, TRBD1 (6 bases). V shed 6 bases and J shed 3 bases, with 12 bases lying between them. CDR3 length: 14 residues. The V gene's germline CDR1 is MDHEN and CDR2 SYDVKM. In nucleotides, the CDR3 is TGTGCCAGCAGCCCCGGACAGAACAATCAGCCCCAGCATTTT. It is translated as CASSPGQNNQPQHF.

This sequence joins TRBV7-2 and TRBJ2-7, with TRBD1 matching over 7 bases. The CDR3 spans 13 residues. The germline gives CDR1 SGHTA, CDR2 FQGNSA. V dropped 4 bases and J dropped 6; count of bases not matched to a gene: 6. The CDR3, as DNA: TGTGCCAGCAGCTCGGGCAGGACAGGCGAGCAGTACTTC. Its translation: CASSSGRTGEQYF.